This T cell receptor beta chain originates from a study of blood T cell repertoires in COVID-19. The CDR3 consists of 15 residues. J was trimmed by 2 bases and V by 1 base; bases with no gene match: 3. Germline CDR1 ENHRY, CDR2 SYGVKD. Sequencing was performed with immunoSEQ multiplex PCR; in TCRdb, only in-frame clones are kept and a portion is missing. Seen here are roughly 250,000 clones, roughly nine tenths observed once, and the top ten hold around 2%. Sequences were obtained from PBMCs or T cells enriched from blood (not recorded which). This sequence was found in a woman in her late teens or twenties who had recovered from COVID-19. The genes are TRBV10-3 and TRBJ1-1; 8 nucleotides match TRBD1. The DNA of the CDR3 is TGTGCCATCAGTGAGTGGGACAGGAGAAACACTGAAGCTTTCTTT. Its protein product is CAISEWDRRNTEAFF.